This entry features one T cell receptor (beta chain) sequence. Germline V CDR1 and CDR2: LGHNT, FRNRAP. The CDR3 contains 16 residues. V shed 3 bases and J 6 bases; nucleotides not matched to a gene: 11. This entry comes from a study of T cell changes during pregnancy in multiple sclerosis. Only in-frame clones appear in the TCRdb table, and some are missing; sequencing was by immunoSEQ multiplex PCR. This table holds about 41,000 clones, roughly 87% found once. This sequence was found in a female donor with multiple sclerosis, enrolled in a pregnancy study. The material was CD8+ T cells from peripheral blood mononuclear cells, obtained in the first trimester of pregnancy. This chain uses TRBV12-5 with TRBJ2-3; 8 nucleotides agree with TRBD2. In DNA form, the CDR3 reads TGTGCTAGTGGTTTCCGAGCGGGAGTCACCGCGGATACGCAGTATTTT. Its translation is CASGFRAGVTADTQYF.